The rows below give T cell receptor beta chains drawn from one sample of a study of early stage breast cancer tumors. The repertoire was sequenced with immunoSEQ multiplex PCR; TCRdb's copy has only in-frame clones and lacks some. Here the sample spans fewer than 50,000 clones, around 70% being singletons. The sequenced material came from blood. These receptors all stem from a person between 45 and 65 years old with breast cancer. Each CDR3 is given with its conserved first and last residue. Each record gives: clone size, J gene, V gene, D gene, CDR3 DNA, CDR3 protein. A D gene is named only where the DNA matches it firmly. Only some rows state a clone size, as once, few, many or a class for expanded clones.

clone_size: NA
j_call: TRBJ2-1
v_call: TRBV6-5
d_call: TRBD1
cdr3_nt: TGTGCCAGCAGTTCCCGGGACAGGGGGCTAGGGGAGCAGTTCTTC
cdr3_aa: CASSSRDRGLGEQFF

clone_size: NA
j_call: TRBJ2-2
v_call: TRBV7-8
d_call: NA
cdr3_nt: TGTGCCAGCAGCACCCTACAGGGGCGGGGCGGGGAGCTGTTTTTT
cdr3_aa: CASSTLQGRGGELFF

clone_size: few
j_call: TRBJ1-2
v_call: TRBV30
d_call: TRBD1
cdr3_nt: TGTGCCTGGAGTGTTAGGGACAGACTCATCAACTATGGCTACACCTTC
cdr3_aa: CAWSVRDRLINYGYTF

clone_size: NA
j_call: TRBJ1-4
v_call: TRBV15
d_call: TRBD1
cdr3_nt: TGTGCCACCAGCAGAGGGGCCCAGGGGGAACTGTTTTTT
cdr3_aa: CATSRGAQGELFF

clone_size: NA
j_call: TRBJ2-7
v_call: TRBV7-9
d_call: NA
cdr3_nt: TGTGCCAGCAGTCCCTCCGGACTGTATACGTCAGAGCAGTACTTC
cdr3_aa: CASSPSGLYTSEQYF

clone_size: NA
j_call: TRBJ2-1
v_call: TRBV5-4
d_call: TRBD2
cdr3_nt: TGTGCCAGCAGGGGGGGGGCTAGCGGGAGGGCCGGTAATGAGCAGTTCTTC
cdr3_aa: CASRGGASGRAGNEQFF

clone_size: NA
j_call: TRBJ2-5
v_call: TRBV11-3
d_call: NA
cdr3_nt: TGTGCCAGCAGCTTACACTTTCAAGAGACCCAGTACTTC
cdr3_aa: CASSLHFQETQYF

clone_size: NA
j_call: TRBJ1-3
v_call: TRBV7-2
d_call: TRBD1
cdr3_nt: TGTGCCAGCAGCCATGGACAGGGGCCCTCTGGAAACACCATATATTTT
cdr3_aa: CASSHGQGPSGNTIYF

clone_size: few
j_call: TRBJ2-1
v_call: TRBV5-1
d_call: TRBD2
cdr3_nt: TGCGCCAGCTTCTGGACTAGCGGGGTATACAATGAGCAGTTCTTC
cdr3_aa: CASFWTSGVYNEQFF

clone_size: once
j_call: TRBJ2-1
v_call: TRBV4-3
d_call: NA
cdr3_nt: TGCGCCAGCAGCCAAGATCGGAGCGGAGCCGACTACAATGAGCAGTTCTTC
cdr3_aa: CASSQDRSGADYNEQFF

clone_size: NA
j_call: TRBJ2-7
v_call: TRBV9
d_call: TRBD2
cdr3_nt: TGTGCCAGCAGCGTACGGGGGGGCAAGCAGTACTTC
cdr3_aa: CASSVRGGKQYF

clone_size: NA
j_call: TRBJ2-7
v_call: TRBV5-1
d_call: TRBD1
cdr3_nt: TGCGCCAGCAGCCGCGGACAGGAGATCTACGAGCAGTACTTC
cdr3_aa: CASSRGQEIYEQYF

clone_size: few
j_call: TRBJ2-7
v_call: TRBV5-1
d_call: NA
cdr3_nt: TGCGCCAGCAGCTTGGATCTCCACGAGCAGTACTTC
cdr3_aa: CASSLDLHEQYF

clone_size: few
j_call: TRBJ1-1
v_call: TRBV19
d_call: TRBD1
cdr3_nt: TGTGCCAGTAGTATACGGGACAGGGGCGACACTGAAGCTTTCTTT
cdr3_aa: CASSIRDRGDTEAFF

clone_size: NA
j_call: TRBJ2-5
v_call: TRBV5-1
d_call: TRBD2
cdr3_nt: TGCGCCAGCAGCGCGGGACTAGCGGGGATCGAGACCCAGTACTTC
cdr3_aa: CASSAGLAGIETQYF

clone_size: NA
j_call: TRBJ1-4
v_call: TRBV4-1
d_call: TRBD1
cdr3_nt: TGCGCCAGCAGCCAATCAGGCACAGGGGGCGCGAGTGAAAAACTGTTTTTT
cdr3_aa: CASSQSGTGGASEKLFF

clone_size: few
j_call: TRBJ1-5
v_call: TRBV7-2
d_call: TRBD1
cdr3_nt: TGTGCCAGCAGCGTTGGACAGGCGTATACTCAGCCCCAGCATTTT
cdr3_aa: CASSVGQAYTQPQHF

clone_size: NA
j_call: TRBJ2-5
v_call: TRBV5-6
d_call: TRBD2
cdr3_nt: TGTGCCAGCAGCTTTAATGCGGGGGAGATCCAAGAGACCCAGTACTTC
cdr3_aa: CASSFNAGEIQETQYF

clone_size: NA
j_call: TRBJ2-5
v_call: TRBV7-2
d_call: NA
cdr3_nt: TGTGCCAGCAGCTCCCCGGACAGAGAGACCCAGTACTTC
cdr3_aa: CASSSPDRETQYF

clone_size: NA
j_call: TRBJ2-3
v_call: TRBV6-6
d_call: TRBD2
cdr3_nt: TGTGCCAGCAGTTTTGGACTAGGAACAGATACGCAGTATTTT
cdr3_aa: CASSFGLGTDTQYF

clone_size: NA
j_call: TRBJ2-7
v_call: TRBV7-2
d_call: NA
cdr3_nt: TGTGCCGGTACAGGAGCCTACGAGCAGTACTTC
cdr3_aa: CAGTGAYEQYF

clone_size: NA
j_call: TRBJ1-3
v_call: TRBV9
d_call: NA
cdr3_nt: TGTGCCAGATCGGTCGCGGGAGGAAACACCATATATTTT
cdr3_aa: CARSVAGGNTIYF

clone_size: NA
j_call: TRBJ1-3
v_call: TRBV6-8
d_call: NA
cdr3_nt: TGTGCCAGCAGCCACGGAGGCCCCTGGAGGGGAAACACCATATATTTT
cdr3_aa: CASSHGGPWRGNTIYF

clone_size: NA
j_call: TRBJ2-5
v_call: TRBV9
d_call: TRBD2
cdr3_nt: TGTGCCAGCAGCCCACCCGGACTAGCGGGGATGGAGACCCAGTACTTC
cdr3_aa: CASSPPGLAGMETQYF

clone_size: NA
j_call: TRBJ2-7
v_call: TRBV10-1
d_call: NA
cdr3_nt: TGCGCCAGCAGTGAAACGGGAACGATCTACGAGCAGTACTTC
cdr3_aa: CASSETGTIYEQYF

clone_size: NA
j_call: TRBJ1-3
v_call: TRBV9
d_call: NA
cdr3_nt: TGTGCCAGCAGCCCGGGGGGAGGGAGGGACGGAAACACCATATATTTT
cdr3_aa: CASSPGGGRDGNTIYF

clone_size: NA
j_call: TRBJ1-1
v_call: TRBV30
d_call: NA
cdr3_nt: TGTGCCTGGATGGGGCAGGAAGCTTTCTTT
cdr3_aa: CAWMGQEAFF

clone_size: NA
j_call: TRBJ2-2
v_call: TRBV7-7
d_call: TRBD1
cdr3_nt: TGTGCTAGCAGCTCTCCGCCGGGGACAGGGGGCGGCGGGGAGCTGTTTTTT
cdr3_aa: CASSSPPGTGGGGELFF

clone_size: once
j_call: TRBJ2-1
v_call: TRBV6-5
d_call: NA
cdr3_nt: TGTGCCAGCAGTTACCTAGAGTACAATGAGCAGTTCTTC
cdr3_aa: CASSYLEYNEQFF

clone_size: NA
j_call: TRBJ1-2
v_call: TRBV7-2
d_call: NA
cdr3_nt: TGTGCCAGCAGCTTAGCTGGGAGGTTTGCTGGCTACACCTTC
cdr3_aa: CASSLAGRFAGYTF

clone_size: NA
j_call: TRBJ1-5
v_call: TRBV7-9
d_call: NA
cdr3_nt: TGTGCCAGCAGCTTAGATCGGGGTAGCCCCCACAAGGGTCAGCCCCAGCATTTT
cdr3_aa: CASSLDRGSPHKGQPQHF

clone_size: NA
j_call: TRBJ1-1
v_call: TRBV11-3
d_call: NA
cdr3_nt: TGTGCCAGCAGCTTTCCAGGGGAGACTGAAGCTTTCTTT
cdr3_aa: CASSFPGETEAFF

clone_size: NA
j_call: TRBJ2-3
v_call: TRBV21-1
d_call: NA
cdr3_nt: TGTGCCAGCGCTAGAAAACCCGCCAGACAGGGTCCGATCAGGGCAGATACGCAGTATTTT
cdr3_aa: CASARKPARQGPIRADTQYF

clone_size: few
j_call: TRBJ1-2
v_call: TRBV18
d_call: NA
cdr3_nt: TGTGCCAGTTCTCCCAGGGAAAACTATGGCTACACCTTC
cdr3_aa: CASSPRENYGYTF

clone_size: NA
j_call: TRBJ2-5
v_call: TRBV4-1
d_call: NA
cdr3_nt: TGCGCCAGCAGCCAAGAGCCTCGACCCCCGGGAACCCAGTACTTC
cdr3_aa: CASSQEPRPPGTQYF

clone_size: NA
j_call: TRBJ2-3
v_call: TRBV5-6
d_call: NA
cdr3_nt: TGTGCCAGCAGCTTGGGAGGGGGGGCGAATACGCAGTATTTT
cdr3_aa: CASSLGGGANTQYF

clone_size: NA
j_call: TRBJ2-1
v_call: TRBV7-2
d_call: NA
cdr3_nt: TGTGCCAGCAGCCGTAGCGTAAGGGAGGACAATGAGCAGTTCTTC
cdr3_aa: CASSRSVREDNEQFF

clone_size: few
j_call: TRBJ2-7
v_call: TRBV15
d_call: NA
cdr3_nt: TGTGCCACCAGTTTTGGATCCGAACAGGGTAGGGAGCAGTACTTC
cdr3_aa: CATSFGSEQGREQYF

clone_size: NA
j_call: TRBJ2-6
v_call: TRBV6-5
d_call: NA
cdr3_nt: TGTGCCAGCAATCCGGGGGCCAACGTCCTGACTTTC
cdr3_aa: CASNPGANVLTF

clone_size: once
j_call: TRBJ2-7
v_call: TRBV19
d_call: NA
cdr3_nt: TGTGCCAGTAGTATAAGTTCCTTAGGGGCGAGTAAGGCCTACGAGCAGTACTTC
cdr3_aa: CASSISSLGASKAYEQYF

clone_size: NA
j_call: TRBJ1-1
v_call: TRBV5-1
d_call: TRBD1
cdr3_nt: TGCGCCAGCAGCTCGGGACAGGGGGCCCTAAACACTGAAGCTTTCTTT
cdr3_aa: CASSSGQGALNTEAFF

clone_size: NA
j_call: TRBJ2-2
v_call: TRBV5-6
d_call: TRBD2
cdr3_nt: TGTGCCAGCAGCTTTAGCGGGAGAAAGACCGGGGAGCTGTTTTTT
cdr3_aa: CASSFSGRKTGELFF

clone_size: NA
j_call: TRBJ2-7
v_call: TRBV6-5
d_call: TRBD2
cdr3_nt: TGTGCCAGCAGAGTAGCGGGCTCTTTCTACGAGCAGTACTTC
cdr3_aa: CASRVAGSFYEQYF

clone_size: few
j_call: TRBJ1-1
v_call: TRBV2
d_call: TRBD1
cdr3_nt: TGTGCCAGCAGTGAGGACAGGCCGGCTTTCTTT
cdr3_aa: CASSEDRPAFF

clone_size: NA
j_call: TRBJ2-5
v_call: TRBV7-9
d_call: NA
cdr3_nt: TGTGCCAGCAGCGCAAACCACGACAGGGAGGCGTACTTC
cdr3_aa: CASSANHDREAYF

clone_size: NA
j_call: TRBJ1-2
v_call: TRBV7-3
d_call: NA
cdr3_nt: TGTGCCAGCAGCGAGGGATCCAGGGCCCTTGGAGGGGCTGGCTACACCTTC
cdr3_aa: CASSEGSRALGGAGYTF

clone_size: NA
j_call: TRBJ1-5
v_call: TRBV19
d_call: TRBD1
cdr3_nt: TGTGCCAGTAGTATAGAGGGACAGAGCTTAAATCAGCCCCAGCATTTT
cdr3_aa: CASSIEGQSLNQPQHF

clone_size: NA
j_call: TRBJ1-2
v_call: TRBV19
d_call: NA
cdr3_nt: TGTGCCAGCCGCCCCGGGAGGGGTCCAGTTAACTATGGCTACACCTTC
cdr3_aa: CASRPGRGPVNYGYTF

clone_size: NA
j_call: TRBJ2-1
v_call: TRBV4-3
d_call: TRBD1
cdr3_nt: TGCGCCAGCAGCGAGATTGGACAGGGCTACAATGAGCAGTTCTTC
cdr3_aa: CASSEIGQGYNEQFF

clone_size: NA
j_call: TRBJ1-2
v_call: TRBV18
d_call: NA
cdr3_nt: TGTGCCAGCTCTTCACAGGGACTATATGGCTACACCTTC
cdr3_aa: CASSSQGLYGYTF

clone_size: few
j_call: TRBJ2-1
v_call: TRBV4-2
d_call: TRBD2
cdr3_nt: TGTGCCAGCAGCCAAGATGTAACTAGCGGGACAAATGAGCAGTTCTTC
cdr3_aa: CASSQDVTSGTNEQFF

clone_size: NA
j_call: TRBJ2-2
v_call: TRBV7-3
d_call: TRBD2
cdr3_nt: TGTGCCAGCAGCCCGCCGGGGGGGTCAGCCGGGGAGCTGTTTTTT
cdr3_aa: CASSPPGGSAGELFF

clone_size: NA
j_call: TRBJ2-4
v_call: TRBV2
d_call: NA
cdr3_nt: TGTGCCAGCAGCGACGGGGAGCGGATAGCCAAAAACATTCAGTACTTC
cdr3_aa: CASSDGERIAKNIQYF

clone_size: few
j_call: TRBJ2-1
v_call: TRBV28
d_call: NA
cdr3_nt: TGTGCCAGCAGTTCCCGACATACCGGGCAGTTCTTC
cdr3_aa: CASSSRHTGQFF

clone_size: NA
j_call: TRBJ2-7
v_call: TRBV5-5
d_call: TRBD1
cdr3_nt: TGTGCCAGCAGCTTGGGGACAGGGAGCTCCTACGAGCAGTACTTC
cdr3_aa: CASSLGTGSSYEQYF